One and the same sample provided the 7 T cell receptor beta chains below, sequenced in a study of OX40 agonist ivuxolimab in advanced cancers. Data came from immunoSEQ multiplex PCR; TCRdb stores just in-frame clones and leaves some out. The table includes 90,000 or so clones, about 92% detected once. Specimen: CD4+ or CD8+ T cells sorted from blood, collected in a trial of the OX40 agonist ivuxolimab. The receptors stem from an adult with an advanced solid tumor such as melanoma, head and neck, liver or kidney cancer.

The genes are TRBV7-6 and TRBJ2-2, with TRBD2 matching 8 bases. After removal of 4 bases from V and 3 bases from J, the junction contained 10 bases not matched to a gene. This CDR3 has 17 amino acids. CDR1 SGHVS and CDR2 FNYEAQ come from the germline V gene. In DNA, the CDR3 is TGTGCCAGCAGCTCGGGGGGGTTGAGGGGATACACCGGGGAGCTGTTTTTT. Translating gives CASSSGGLRGYTGELFF.

The chain couples TRBV9 to TRBJ2-1, with 8 nucleotides matching TRBD2. This CDR3 region has 16 residues. Trimming cost V 5 bases and J 10 bases; bases outside gene matches: 17. Germline values: CDR1 SGDLS, CDR2 YYNGEE. Here the CDR3 reads CASSAFPASGWGEQFF. The CDR3 nucleotides read TGTGCCAGCAGTGCCTTCCCGGCTAGCGGGTGGGGGGAGCAGTTCTTC.

The chain couples TRBV6-5 to TRBJ2-7, with a weak D call TRBD1 (6 bases). CDR3 length: 13 amino acids. Deletions cut 8 bases from V and 7 bases from J, with 18 bases between. The V gene's germline CDR1 is MNHEY and CDR2 SVGAGI. CDR3 DNA: TGTGCCAGCGGTCAGACAGGAGCAAGGGAGCAGTACTTC. Protein sequence: CASGQTGAREQYF.

V and J are TRBV7-6 and TRBJ2-1, with TRBD2 identical over 12 bases. The J segment lost 2 bases and the V segment lost 1 base, leaving 6 bases of the junction unmatched. Germline-derived CDR1 and CDR2 are SGHVS and FNYEAQ. The CDR3 is 18 amino acids. The CDR3 sequence is CASSLVGLAGQTYNEQFF. The CDR3 DNA follows: TGTGCCAGCAGCTTAGTGGGACTAGCGGGCCAGACCTACAATGAGCAGTTCTTC.

The CDR3 DNA reads TGTGCCAGCCGCTTAATTAATGGGGAGCTGTTTTTT. As protein: CASRLINGELFF. The chain employs TRBV6-5 and TRBJ2-2, with D uncertain. The CDR3 runs to 12 residues. The V and J ends lost 8 bases and 8 bases respectively, with 12 bases between them. From germline, CDR1 is MNHEY and CDR2 SVGAGI.

The V gene is TRBV19, the J gene TRBJ1-5; D call uncertain. Germline loops: CDR1 LNHDA, CDR2 SQIVND (reference sequence). Trimming stripped 5 bases from V and 0 bases from J, with 17 bases between. The CDR3 consists of 17 residues. CDR3 nucleotides: TGTGCCAGTAGTCATGTTGTCTTAATTAATAGCAATCAGCCCCAGCATTTT. Its translation: CASSHVVLINSNQPQHF.

The DNA of the CDR3 is TGTGCCAGCAGCTTCGAGAACATGAACACTGAAGCTTTCTTT. Protein sequence: CASSFENMNTEAFF. The chain uses TRBV11-2 and TRBJ1-1; D remains ambiguous. CDR1 and CDR2 (germline): SGHAT, FQNNGV. The CDR3 extends over 14 amino acids. Trimming took 3 bases from V and 0 from J, leaving 8 bases between them.